The 23 T cell receptor beta chains below all came from one sample that was sequenced in a study of T-cell memory formation after mild COVID-19. Each CDR3 protein is one row after TCRdb ran MiXCR on the 5' RACE reads. The sample has a few hundred thousand distinct CDR3 sequences, 20% to 30% seen once. Sequenced: PBMCs or a T cell subset sorted from them (not recorded which). The receptors originated from an adult woman who had mild COVID-19 (a few samples of this study predate the infection). Cell type and time point are not known.

This clonotype turned up a few times. V usage is TRBV18 and J usage is TRBJ2-2; 7 positions match TRBD1. The trim removed 2 bases at V and 3 bases at J, leaving 6 bases unmatched. In germline, CDR1 is KGHSH, CDR2 LQKENI. The CDR3 sequence is 16 residues long. The CDR3 bases are TGTGCCAGCTCACCAGTTGAGGGGGCGGACACCGGGGAGCTGTTTTTT. Protein sequence: CASSPVEGADTGELFF. Full variable domain (missing parts from reference TRBV18 and TRBJ2-2): NAGVMQNPRHLVRRRGQEARLRCSPMKGHSHVYWYRQLPEEGLKFMVYLQKENIIDESGMPKERFSAEFPKEGPSILRIQQVVRGDSAAYFCASSPVEGADTGELFFGEGSRLTVL.

This clonotype was picked up a small number of times. V is TRBV7-2 and J is TRBJ2-6; unclear D gene. The CDR3 is 16 amino acids. CDR1 is SGHTA and CDR2 is FQGNSA in the germline V gene. Trimming took 3 bases from V and 4 from J, leaving 13 bases between them. The CDR3 protein is CASSFGLGIGANVLTF. Written as DNA, the CDR3 is TGTGCCAGCAGCTTCGGTCTGGGAATAGGGGCCAACGTCCTGACTTTC.

In this sample, this clonotype turned up many times. This chain uses TRBV7-9 with TRBJ2-7; possibly TRBD1 for D (6 bases). Germline V gene sequence: CDR1 SEHNR, CDR2 FQNEAQ (reference sequence). The CDR3 sequence is 15 residues long. V gave up 5 bases and J gave up 1 base, with 15 bases separating them. The CDR3 protein is CASSPRDKSSYEQYF. CDR3 DNA sequence: TGTGCCAGCAGCCCTCGGGACAAGAGTTCCTACGAGCAGTACTTC.

The chain recombines TRBV5-1 with TRBJ2-2; D is unclear. The CDR3 is 12 amino acids. Germline CDR1 and CDR2: SGHRS and YFSETQ. The V end lost 4 bases, the J end lost 9 bases, and 10 bases lay between the germline ends. The CDR3 nucleotides are TGCGCCAGCAGCCGTGGGGTCAGGGAGCTGTTTTTT. As protein: CASSRGVRELFF.

There are a few counts of this clonotype. The rearrangement links TRBV7-9 to TRBJ2-7, with D possibly being TRBD2 (6 bases). Germline V gene lookup returns CDR1 SEHNR and CDR2 FQNEAQ (reference sequence). This CDR3 is built from 14 residues. Trimming stripped 5 bases from V and 7 bases from J, with 18 bases between. The CDR3 loop reads CASSQGGLVSEQYF. In DNA form, the CDR3 reads TGTGCCAGCAGCCAGGGAGGACTCGTATCGGAGCAGTACTTC.

This clonotype has just a few counts. J is TRBJ1-2 and V is TRBV6-5; a possible D gene is TRBD1 (5 bases). The germline CDR1 and CDR2 sequences are MNHEY and SVGAGI. V was clipped by 5 bases and J by 4 bases, with 14 bases between them. CDR3 size: 14 residues. The CDR3 DNA reads as TGTGCCAGCAGTCTCCTAGGACAAAGCTATGGCTACACCTTC. It encodes CASSLLGQSYGYTF.

In nucleotides, the CDR3 is TGTGCCAGCAGCCAAGGGCTAGCGGGGCCGACCGCTAGCACAGATACGCAGTATTTT. It is translated as CASSQGLAGPTASTDTQYF. The chain uses TRBV3-1 and TRBJ2-3, with 9 bases that match TRBD2. The CDR3 runs 19 residues. In germline, CDR1 is LGHDT, CDR2 YNNKEL (reference sequence). V lost 1 base to trimming and J lost 0 bases; unmatched junction nucleotides: 11.

The chain employs TRBV18 and TRBJ1-5; D perhaps matches TRBD1 (5 bases). This CDR3 has 13 amino acids. Germline CDR1 and CDR2: KGHSH and LQKENI. V lost 4 bases to trimming and J lost 7 bases, with 11 bases between them. CDR3 nucleotides: TGTGCCAGCTCACGGCAGACAGAACAGCCCCAGCATTTT. Translated, it gives CASSRQTEQPQHF.

This chain uses TRBV5-6 with TRBJ1-2; TRBD1 aligns across 10 bases. Germline CDR1 SGHDT, CDR2 YYEEEE. V trimming: 6 bases; J trimming: 5 bases; junction bases outside the gene matches: 10. This CDR3 contains 15 residues. This chain's CDR3 is CASTPAGDRGYGYTF. In nucleotides, the CDR3 is TGTGCCAGCACCCCCGCCGGGGACAGGGGATATGGCTACACCTTC. The variable domain in full, completed from reference TRBV5-6 and TRBJ1-2, reads DAGVTQSPTHLIKTRGQQVTLRCSPKSGHDTVSWYQQALGQGPQFIFQYYEEEERQRGNFPDRFSGHQFPNYSSELNVNALLLGDSALYLCASTPAGDRGYGYTFGSGTRLTVV.

The J gene is TRBJ1-2, the V gene TRBV12-5; the D gene is possibly TRBD1 (5 bases). This CDR3 contains 14 residues. V was shortened by 5 bases and J by 4 bases, with 14 bases between the two germline ends. Germline values: CDR1 LGHNT, CDR2 FRNRAP. This CDR3 reads CASGPVRDFYGYTF. CDR3 nucleotides: TGTGCTAGTGGTCCCGTAAGGGACTTCTATGGCTACACCTTC.

This clonotype was counted only a few times. CDR3 region: CASSGTYPGQGYGYTF. As DNA, the CDR3 is TGTGCCAGCAGTGGAACGTATCCGGGACAGGGCTATGGCTACACCTTC. The chain is built from TRBV25-1 and TRBJ1-2, with TRBD1 identical over 9 bases. Trimming at V came to 4 bases and at J to 4 bases, leaving 10 bases not matched to a gene. In germline, CDR1 is MGHDK, CDR2 SYGVNS. This CDR3 region has 16 residues.

The chain has TRBV12-3 or TRBV12-4 and TRBJ1-2; a possible D gene is TRBD1 (6 bases). The V and J ends lost 2 bases and 2 bases respectively, with 18 bases between them. The CDR3 has 17 amino acids. CDR3 sequence reads: CASSLMGGRLSNYGYTF. The CDR3 DNA sequence: TGTGCCAGCAGTTTAATGGGGGGGCGACTTTCCAACTATGGCTACACCTTC.

The genes are TRBV15 and TRBJ1-4; D ambiguous. Germline CDR1 reads LNHNV; CDR2 reads YYDKDF (reference sequence). The CDR3 is 11 amino acids. V shed 1 base and J shed 8 bases, with 2 bases lying between them. The CDR3 nucleotides read TGTGCCACCAGCAGAGCCGAAAAACTGTTTTTT. Amino acid sequence: CATSRAEKLFF. The whole variable domain, remainder taken from reference TRBV15 and TRBJ1-4, is DAMVIQNPRYQVTQFGKPVTLSCSQTLNHNVMYWYQQKSSQAPKLLFHYYDKDFNNEADTPDNFQSRRPNTSFCFLDIRSPGLGDTAMYLCATSRAEKLFFGSGTQLSVL.

A few counts support this clonotype. The J gene is TRBJ1-1, the V gene TRBV7-9; D is perhaps TRBD1 (5 bases). From germline, CDR1 is SEHNR and CDR2 FQNEAQ (reference sequence). CDR3 length: 17 amino acids. V was pared by 5 bases and J by 0 bases, with 19 bases between. The CDR3 is CASSTVLGTDLNTEAFF. CDR3 bases: TGTGCCAGCAGCACTGTACTTGGGACGGACCTGAACACTGAAGCTTTCTTT.

The rearrangement joins TRBV7-9 to TRBJ1-1, with D uncertain. Germline V gene lookup returns CDR1 SEHNR and CDR2 FQNEAQ (reference sequence). The CDR3 spans 12 residues. The V end was cut by 5 bases, the J end by 6 bases, with 10 bases between. CDR3 amino acids: CASSPTVSEAFF. In DNA form, the CDR3 reads TGTGCCAGCAGCCCCACCGTCTCTGAAGCTTTCTTT.

V gene TRBV20-1 combines with J gene TRBJ2-1; D unresolved. V was clipped by 3 bases and J by 2 bases, with 8 bases between them. This CDR3 has 13 residues. From germline, CDR1 is DFQATT and CDR2 SNEGSKA (reference sequence). CDR3: CSASGVPYNEQFF. The DNA of the CDR3 is TGCAGTGCTAGCGGAGTTCCCTACAATGAGCAGTTCTTC.

The chain uses TRBV20-1 and TRBJ1-5; D perhaps matches TRBD1 (5 bases). The CDR3 sequence is 12 residues long. Per the germline V gene, CDR1 is DFQATT and CDR2 is SNEGSKA (reference sequence). V dropped 8 bases and J dropped 2 bases, with 10 bases sitting between them. Written as DNA, the CDR3 is TGCAGTCAGCGGGGCCGCAATCAGCCCCAGCATTTT. Translating it yields CSQRGRNQPQHF.

This clonotype was counted between two and nine times. The chain is built from TRBV11-3 and TRBJ2-7, with 9 bases identical to TRBD1. This CDR3 has 14 residues. Germline V CDR1 and CDR2: SGHNT, YENEEA. V was clipped by 5 bases and J by 4 bases; unmatched bases: 6. CDR3 loop: CASSEPGQGYEQYF. The CDR3 bases are TGTGCCAGCAGCGAACCGGGACAGGGTTACGAGCAGTACTTC.

This chain uses TRBV6-6 with TRBJ2-3; 11 nucleotides agree with TRBD2. CDR3 length equals 18 residues. V trimming: 4 bases; J trimming: 0 bases; junction bases outside the gene matches: 9. The germline gives CDR1 MNHNY, CDR2 SVGAGI (reference sequence). The CDR3 region is CASSSPTSGTTSTDTQYF. The DNA for the CDR3 is TGTGCCAGCAGTTCCCCGACTAGCGGGACTACTAGCACAGATACGCAGTATTTT.

This clonotype was detected only a few times. V and J are TRBV11-2 and TRBJ2-3; TRBD2 agrees at 7 bases. CDR1 SGHAT and CDR2 FQNNGV come from the germline V gene. The CDR3 totals 17 residues. Trimming at V came to 4 bases and at J to 2 bases, leaving 12 bases not matched to a gene. The CDR3, as DNA: TGTGCCAGCAGCTCCCAAGGCGGGAGCCCTTTCACAGATACGCAGTATTTT. This codes for CASSSQGGSPFTDTQYF.

The V call is TRBV21-1, the J call TRBJ2-5; the table calls TRBD2, which could not be checked here. TRBV21-1 is designated a pseudogene. This CDR3 is 19 amino acids long. Here the CDR3 reads CASSTSLATSGVRGETQYF. Written as DNA, the CDR3 is TGTGCCAGCAGCACCTCCCTTGCCACTAGCGGGGTCCGAGGGGAGACCCAGTACTTC.

The chain links TRBV12-3 or TRBV12-4 to TRBJ1-4, with 7 bases fitting TRBD1. CDR3 length equals 15 residues. V shed 6 bases, J shed 0 bases, and the junction held 4 bases outside the gene matches. The CDR3 here is CASRQGQATNEKLFF. The DNA of the CDR3 is TGTGCCAGCAGGCAAGGACAGGCAACTAATGAAAAACTGTTTTTT.

The chain links TRBV12-3 or TRBV12-4 to TRBJ2-1; possibly TRBD1 or TRBD2 for D (6 bases each). V was trimmed by 3 bases and J by 5 bases, leaving 14 bases between them. This CDR3 contains 15 residues. The CDR3 nucleotides read TGTGCCAGCAGTTTCGGGGGCGAAGGAAACAATGAGCAGTTCTTC. Protein: CASSFGGEGNNEQFF.